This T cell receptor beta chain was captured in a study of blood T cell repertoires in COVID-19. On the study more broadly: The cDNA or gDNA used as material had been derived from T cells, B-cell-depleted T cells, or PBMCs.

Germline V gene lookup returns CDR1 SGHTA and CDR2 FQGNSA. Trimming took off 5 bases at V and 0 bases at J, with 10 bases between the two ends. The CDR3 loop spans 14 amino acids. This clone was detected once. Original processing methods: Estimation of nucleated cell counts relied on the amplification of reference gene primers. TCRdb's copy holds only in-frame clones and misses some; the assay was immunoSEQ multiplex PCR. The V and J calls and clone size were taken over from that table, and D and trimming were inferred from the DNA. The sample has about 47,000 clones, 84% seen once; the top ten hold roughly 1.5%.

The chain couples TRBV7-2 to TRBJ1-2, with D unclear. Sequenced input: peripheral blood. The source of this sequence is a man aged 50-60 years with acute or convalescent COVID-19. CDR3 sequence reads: CASSGRYSNYGYTF. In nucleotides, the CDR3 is TGTGCCAGCAGCGGCAGATATTCTAACTATGGCTACACCTTC.